A selection of T cell receptor beta chains follows, all from one sample in a study of cytomegalovirus exposure and HLA in healthy donors. The assay was immunoSEQ multiplex PCR, and TCRdb's table has in-frame clones only and misses some. In total, the table holds about 140,000 clones. Sequencing was carried out using PBMCs. Receptors originate from a man in his forties or fifties in good health and CMV-seronegative. Both conserved end residues are part of each CDR3. The order of the fields is V gene, J gene, D gene, CDR3 protein, CDR3 DNA. A D gene is named only where the DNA matches it firmly.

>TRBV4-1|TRBJ2-7|.
CASSPDMPDYEQYF
TGCGCCAGCAGCCCGGACATGCCAGACTACGAGCAGTACTTC
>TRBV5-1|TRBJ2-2|.
CASSYGGANTGELFF
TGCGCCAGCAGCTACGGAGGTGCGAACACCGGGGAGCTGTTTTTT
>TRBV19|TRBJ1-5|.
CASSIVRQYNQPQHF
TGTGCCAGTAGTATAGTCCGACAGTACAATCAGCCCCAGCATTTT
>TRBV10-3|TRBJ1-1|.
CAIKGGAEAFF
TGTGCCATCAAAGGAGGGGCTGAAGCTTTCTTT
>TRBV6-1|TRBJ2-5|.
CATITSRGTQYF
TGTGCCACCATTACATCACGGGGGACCCAGTACTTC
>TRBV29-1|TRBJ1-2|.
CSVESAGGYGYTF
TGCAGCGTTGAATCGGCAGGAGGCTATGGCTACACCTTC
>TRBV29-1|TRBJ2-3|.
CSVGQADTQYF
TGCAGCGTTGGACAGGCAGATACGCAGTATTTT
>TRBV7-2|TRBJ2-7|.
CASSLARQASEQYF
TGTGCCAGCAGCTTAGCACGACAGGCTAGCGAGCAGTACTTC
>TRBV6-5|TRBJ1-1|.
CASSNRGDTEAFF
TGTGCCAGCAGTAACCGGGGAGACACTGAAGCTTTCTTT
>TRBV5-6|TRBJ2-2|.
CASSLSTHRDITGELFF
TGTGCCAGCAGCTTGTCAACCCACAGGGATATCACCGGGGAGCTGTTTTTT
>TRBV15|TRBJ1-2|TRBD1
CATSRGDRRPNYGYTF
TGTGCCACCAGCAGAGGGGACAGGCGCCCTAACTATGGCTACACCTTC
>TRBV2|TRBJ1-4|TRBD1
CASIRQGEKLFF
TGTGCCAGCATTCGACAGGGCGAAAAACTGTTTTTT
>TRBV5-6|TRBJ2-7|TRBD2
CASSFPSGNPYEQYF
TGTGCCAGCAGCTTCCCTAGCGGGAATCCCTACGAGCAGTACTTC
>TRBV7-8|TRBJ1-1|.
CASRGRGGFGTEAFF
TGTGCCAGCAGGGGAAGGGGGGGGTTCGGCACTGAAGCTTTCTTT
>TRBV14|TRBJ2-3|TRBD2
CASSQLRTSGVDTQYF
TGTGCCAGCAGCCAGCTCCGGACTAGCGGGGTTGATACGCAGTATTTT
>TRBV18|TRBJ1-1|.
CASSPSTLNTEAFF
TGTGCCAGCTCACCAAGCACCCTGAACACTGAAGCTTTCTTT
>TRBV7-9|TRBJ2-1|TRBD2
CASSLAAGDHEQFF
TGTGCCAGCAGCTTAGCGGCGGGGGATCATGAGCAGTTCTTC
>TRBV28|TRBJ2-5|.
CASSLWGPQETQYF
TGTGCCAGCAGTTTATGGGGGCCCCAAGAGACCCAGTACTTC
>TRBV10-3|TRBJ2-2|.
CAHRTPNTGELFF
TGTGCTCACAGGACCCCGAACACCGGGGAGCTGTTTTTT
>TRBV13|TRBJ2-7|.
CASSFPSGSEQYF
TGTGCCAGCAGCTTCCCATCGGGATCCGAGCAGTACTTC
>TRBV5-1|TRBJ2-1|TRBD1
CASSPTGGSYNEQFF
TGCGCCAGCAGCCCAACAGGGGGTTCCTACAATGAGCAGTTCTTC
>TRBV11-2|TRBJ2-3|TRBD2
CASSPSTSSAQYF
TGTGCCAGCAGCCCCTCGACTAGCTCAGCGCAGTATTTT
>TRBV7-9|TRBJ1-6|.
CASSWTAVGSYNSPLHF
TGTGCCAGCAGCTGGACAGCGGTAGGCTCCTATAATTCACCCCTCCACTTT
>TRBV7-2|TRBJ2-1|TRBD2
CASTEGLAVGGEQFF
TGTGCCAGCACCGAGGGACTAGCGGTTGGCGGTGAGCAGTTCTTC
>TRBV9|TRBJ2-1|TRBD1
CASSSGGTGLRLEQFF
TGTGCCAGCAGCTCTGGCGGGACAGGGTTGAGATTAGAGCAGTTCTTC
>TRBV2|TRBJ2-5|.
CASKSEETQYF
TGTGCCAGCAAGTCGGAGGAGACCCAGTACTTC
>TRBV11-3|TRBJ2-3|.
CASSSDSYTQYF
TGTGCCAGCAGTTCCGACTCGTATACGCAGTATTTT
>TRBV7-3|TRBJ2-1|TRBD2
CASSLPGLAGGFSYNEQFF
TGTGCCAGCAGCTTACCGGGACTAGCGGGGGGCTTCTCCTACAATGAGCAGTTCTTC
>TRBV11-2|TRBJ1-2|TRBD1
CASSLGRTGGAYYGYTF
TGTGCCAGCAGCTTAGGCAGGACAGGGGGCGCGTACTATGGCTACACCTTC
>TRBV28|TRBJ1-6|TRBD1
CASSLPLTGSEDSPLHF
TGTGCCAGCAGTCTGCCATTGACAGGGAGTGAGGATTCACCCCTCCACTTT
>TRBV29-1|TRBJ1-2|.
CSADLGNYGYTF
TGCAGCGCCGACCTCGGGAACTATGGCTACACCTTC
>TRBV5-4|TRBJ2-6|.
CASEGTAGANVLTF
TGTGCGTCTGAGGGAACGGCTGGGGCCAACGTCCTGACTTTC
>TRBV2|TRBJ1-5|.
CASSGVTSAHGEPQHF
TGTGCCAGCAGTGGGGTGACAAGCGCCCACGGGGAGCCCCAGCATTTT
>TRBV4-3|TRBJ1-5|.
CASSQDRAGSNQPQHF
TGCGCCAGCAGCCAAGATAGGGCAGGGAGCAATCAGCCCCAGCATTTT
>TRBV19|TRBJ2-4|.
CASSIVGVNKNIQYF
TGTGCCAGTAGTATAGTAGGGGTGAACAAAAACATTCAGTACTTC
>TRBV6-5|TRBJ2-1|TRBD2
CASSYAGGPIDNEQFF
TGTGCCAGCAGTTACGCGGGGGGGCCGATCGACAATGAGCAGTTCTTC
>TRBV5-1|TRBJ1-2|.
CASSLGLGYGYTF
TGCGCCAGCAGCCTCGGTCTCGGCTATGGCTACACCTTC
>TRBV2|TRBJ1-1|.
CASSVRQGGAEAFF
TGTGCCAGCAGTGTGAGGCAGGGAGGGGCTGAAGCTTTCTTT
>TRBV5-1|TRBJ2-7|.
CASSKGGVSGEQYF
TGCGCCAGCAGCAAGGGCGGGGTATCGGGCGAGCAGTACTTC
>TRBV5-6|TRBJ2-7|.
CASSLGTNSYEQYF
TGTGCCAGCAGCTTGGGGACTAACTCCTACGAGCAGTACTTC
>TRBV9|TRBJ2-3|TRBD2
CASSSSGDTQYF
TGTGCCAGCAGCTCTAGCGGGGATACGCAGTATTTT
>TRBV15|TRBJ2-7|TRBD2
CATSTREGIKEEQYF
TGTGCCACCAGCACAAGGGAGGGTATCAAAGAAGAGCAGTACTTC
>TRBV6-6|TRBJ1-4|.
CASSYMGTGEKLFF
TGTGCCAGCAGTTACATGGGAACGGGGGAAAAACTGTTTTTT
>TRBV23-1|TRBJ1-3|TRBD1
CASSQTGGAGNTIYF
TGCGCCAGCAGTCAAACAGGGGGAGCTGGAAACACCATATATTTT
>TRBV29-1|TRBJ2-2|TRBD1
CSVEDRTGYRLGGTGELFF
TGCAGCGTTGAAGATAGGACAGGGTACCGTCTAGGAGGAACCGGGGAGCTGTTTTTT
>TRBV7-2|TRBJ2-7|.
CASSLTGPSREQYF
TGTGCCAGCAGCCTGACAGGACCTTCGCGGGAGCAGTACTTC
>TRBV10-3|TRBJ1-5|TRBD1
CAISGTGANQPQHF
TGTGCCATCAGTGGGACAGGGGCTAATCAGCCCCAGCATTTT
>TRBV6-5|TRBJ1-2|TRBD1
CASSYSYGTAATF
TGTGCCAGCAGTTACTCTTACGGGACAGCGGCCACCTTC
>TRBV5-4|TRBJ2-7|.
CASSLAGSQSYEQYF
TGTGCCAGCAGCTTGGCCGGGAGCCAGAGCTACGAGCAGTACTTC
>TRBV5-6|TRBJ2-1|TRBD1
CASSWEQGPTYNEQFF
TGTGCCAGCAGCTGGGAACAGGGGCCTACCTACAATGAGCAGTTCTTC
>TRBV9|TRBJ2-5|.
CASSGGGPLETQYF
TGTGCCAGCAGCGGGGGGGGCCCCCTGGAGACCCAGTACTTC
>TRBV6-6|TRBJ1-4|TRBD1
CASTSGQGSEKLFF
TGTGCCAGCACTTCGGGACAGGGATCTGAAAAACTGTTTTTT